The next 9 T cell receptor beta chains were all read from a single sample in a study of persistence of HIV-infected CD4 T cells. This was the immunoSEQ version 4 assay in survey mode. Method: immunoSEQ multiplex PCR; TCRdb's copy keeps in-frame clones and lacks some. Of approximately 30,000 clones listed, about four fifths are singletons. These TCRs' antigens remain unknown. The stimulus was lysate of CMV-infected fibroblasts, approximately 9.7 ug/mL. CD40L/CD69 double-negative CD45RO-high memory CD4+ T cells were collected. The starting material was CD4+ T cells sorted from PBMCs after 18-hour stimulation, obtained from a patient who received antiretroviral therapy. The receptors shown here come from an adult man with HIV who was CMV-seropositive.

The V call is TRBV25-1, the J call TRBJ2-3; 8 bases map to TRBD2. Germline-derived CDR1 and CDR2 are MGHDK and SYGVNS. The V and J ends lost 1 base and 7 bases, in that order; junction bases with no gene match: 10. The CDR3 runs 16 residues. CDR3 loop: CASSELSGGPGHTQYF. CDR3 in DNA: TGTGCCAGCAGTGAATTGTCGGGGGGGCCGGGGCATACGCAGTATTTT. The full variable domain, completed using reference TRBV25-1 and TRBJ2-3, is EADIYQTPRYLVIGTGKKITLECSQTMGHDKMYWYQQDPGMELHLIHYSYGVNSTEKGDLSSESTVSRIRTEHFPLTLESARPSHTSQYLCASSELSGGPGHTQYFGPGTRLTVL.

CDR3 residues: CASRVTGMSTEAFF. The CDR3 DNA is TGTGCCAGCCGTGTGACAGGGATGAGCACTGAAGCTTTCTTT. V and J are TRBV3-1 (or the pseudogene TRBV3-2) and TRBJ1-1, with 7 bases matching TRBD1. The V and J ends lost 8 bases and 4 bases, in that order; junction bases with no gene match: 10. The CDR3 extends over 14 amino acids. Germline CDR1 and CDR2: LGHDT and YNNKEL (reference sequence).

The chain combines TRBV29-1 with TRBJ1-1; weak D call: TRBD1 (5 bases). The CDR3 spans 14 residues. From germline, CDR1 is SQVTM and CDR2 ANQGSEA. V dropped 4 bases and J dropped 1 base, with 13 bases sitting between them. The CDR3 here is CSVGVGGANTEAFF. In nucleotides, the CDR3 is TGCAGCGTTGGAGTGGGGGGTGCGAACACTGAAGCTTTCTTT. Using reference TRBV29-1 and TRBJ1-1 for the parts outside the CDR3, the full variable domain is SAVISQKPSRDICQRGTSLTIQCQVDSQVTMMFWYRQQPGQSLTLIATANQGSEATYESGFVIDKFPISRPNLTFSTLTVSNMSPEDSSIYLCSVGVGGANTEAFFGQGTRLTVV.

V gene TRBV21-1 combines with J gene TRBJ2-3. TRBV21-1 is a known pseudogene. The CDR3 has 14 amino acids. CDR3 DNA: TGTGCCAATCGACAGGGAGGGTCGGCAGATACGCAGTATTTT. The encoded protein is CANRQGGSADTQYF.

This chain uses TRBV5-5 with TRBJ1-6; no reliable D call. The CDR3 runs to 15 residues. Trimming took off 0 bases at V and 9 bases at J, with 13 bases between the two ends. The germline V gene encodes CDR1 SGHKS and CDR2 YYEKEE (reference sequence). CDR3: CASSLGTEFGSPLHF. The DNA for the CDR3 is TGTGCCAGCAGCTTGGGGACGGAGTTCGGTTCACCCCTCCACTTT.

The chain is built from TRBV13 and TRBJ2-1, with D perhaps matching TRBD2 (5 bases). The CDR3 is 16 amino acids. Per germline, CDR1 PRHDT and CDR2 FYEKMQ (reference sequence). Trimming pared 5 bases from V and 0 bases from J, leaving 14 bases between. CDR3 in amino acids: CASSLRVSSSYNEQFF. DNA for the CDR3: TGTGCCAGCAGCCTGAGGGTCTCGAGCTCCTACAATGAGCAGTTCTTC.

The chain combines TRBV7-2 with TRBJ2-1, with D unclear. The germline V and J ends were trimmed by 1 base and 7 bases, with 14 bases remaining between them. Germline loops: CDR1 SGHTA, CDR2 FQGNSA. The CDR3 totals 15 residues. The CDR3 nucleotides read TGTGCCAGCAGCTTAGGACCCGCTTCTTGGAATGAGCAGTTCTTC. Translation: CASSLGPASWNEQFF.

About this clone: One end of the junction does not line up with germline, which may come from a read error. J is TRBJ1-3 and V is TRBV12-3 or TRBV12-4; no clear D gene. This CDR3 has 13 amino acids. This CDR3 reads CASSLNSGNTIYF. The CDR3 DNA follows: TGTGCCAGCAGTTTGAATTCTGGAAATACCATATATTTT.

CDR3 sequence reads: CASTFDHPHDSPLHF. CDR3 sequence (DNA): TGTGCCAGCACCTTTGACCATCCCCACGACTCACCCCTCCACTTT. The chain combines TRBV21-1 with TRBJ1-6. TRBV21-1 is a pseudogene. The CDR3 has 15 amino acids.